The clone carrying this T cell receptor (beta chain) has a handful of counts. The sample belongs to a study of blood T cell repertoires in COVID-19. V gave up 5 bases and J gave up 2 bases; unmatched junction bases: 7. This CDR3 spans 15 amino acids. Per the germline V gene, CDR1 is SGHVS and CDR2 is FQNEAQ. Per the authors' pipeline: Scientists estimated how many nucleated cells there were by amplifying reference gene primers. The protocol was immunoSEQ multiplex PCR, while the TCRdb copy is restricted to in-frame clones and leaves out a portion. Clone size and V and J calls were adopted from that table, with D and trimming inferred from the DNA. Of roughly 21,000 clones listed, approximately 81% are singletons.

Sequences were obtained from peripheral blood. The sequence derives from a man aged 40-50 years with acute or convalescent COVID-19. V usage is TRBV7-8 and J usage is TRBJ2-3, with 7 nucleotides matching TRBD1. CDR3 protein: CASSPGTAHTDTQYF. The DNA for the CDR3 is TGTGCCAGCAGCCCCGGGACAGCCCACACAGATACGCAGTATTTT.